This record concerns one T cell receptor (beta chain) sequence. Its specific antigen is unknown. Per-base qualities were not stored, and no clone one base away is much larger. The entry originates in a study of blood T cell repertoires in COVID-19 (dated by TCRdb to about 2020). Turning to the overall study: Samples from collaborators originated in the United States, Italy and Spain and spanned both the acute and convalescent phases of COVID-19. Samples were obtained from the ongoing ImmuneRACE study (first 160 participants) and from 1,254 subjects provided by 6 global collaborators. Where available, HLA class I and class II types were obtained from metadata supplied by the sample provider rather than from assay-based typing. A de-identified subject ID, COVID-19 status, age in years and sex were almost always included in the sample metadata. The material from the prospective study consisted of cDNA or gDNA derived from T cells, B-cell-depleted T cells, or PBMCs. Subjects who had been exposed to COVID-19, were actively infected with it, or had recovered from it provided the deeply sampled blood TCRbeta repertoires that made up the dataset. A freely available public database, intended as a resource for researchers studying the immune response to SARS-CoV-2, is where the repertoires were released. Study-level results and caveats: The amount of clinical and demographic metadata varied by source and participant and was provided uncurated.

Its CDR3 holds 16 amino acids, cysteine through phenylalanine. Solely the CDR3 DNA is kept, with 48 bases framed from the first base. From the germline V gene, CDR1 is SGDLS and CDR2 is YYNGEE. V trim: 0 bases; J trim: 2 bases; unmatched bases: 3. One collaborating source in Seattle enrolled patients during active infection and followed them longitudinally through the course of disease. The collaborating institutions used their own protocols to collect whole blood in K2EDTA tubes. For TCRbeta analysis, collaborator samples were shipped as frozen whole blood, as isolated PBMCs, or as DNA extracted from either sample type. TCRbeta CDR3 regions were amplified from genomic DNA using the immunoSEQ Assay, a bias-controlled multiplex PCR. Turning to the authors' computational methods: The number of nucleated cells in each sample was estimated by amplification of reference gene primers within the assay. Sequence reads were collapsed and filtered to measure the absolute abundance of every unique TCRbeta CDR3 rearrangement. For each sample, productive Simpson clonality was calculated as the square root of Simpson's diversity index over productive rearrangements. TCRdb retrieved this table from immuneACCESS and kept in-frame rearrangements only. Not all clones are present; in checked studies, unresolved V genes account for under half, and no reason is known for the remainder. The DNA was the basis for D and trimming; V, J and clone size are from that table. This sample comprises approximately 69,000 clones, less than 85% of them detected only once. Together, the top ten hold 13% of the sample.

This chain is built from TRBV9 and TRBJ2-5, with 11 bases in between that match TRBD2. Sequences were obtained from peripheral blood. This TCR was sampled from a middle-aged man with COVID-19, enrolled during active disease. The DNA sequence is given as TGTGCCAGCAGCGTAGGGTCTAGCGGGGGGCAAGAGACCCAGTACTTC. Its amino acids are CASSVGSSGGQETQYF.